Below are 27 T cell receptor beta chains sequenced from a single sample in a study of radiation and T cells in renal cell carcinoma. Sequencing used immunoSEQ multiplex PCR; TCRdb keeps in-frame clones, though not all of them. The table has 40,000 to 45,000 clones, around four fifths seen once. Indicated time point: blood 4 weeks post-SBRT, at nephrectomy. Treatment indicated: 15 Gy SBRT to primary tumor, nephrectomy 4 weeks later. This sample comprised blood, obtained from a patient whose treatment included radiotherapy and nephrectomy. All receptors derive from a woman in her 70s with renal cell carcinoma.

The V and J genes are TRBV27 and TRBJ1-1; possible D gene TRBD1, 5 bases. This CDR3 contains 14 residues. V lost 6 bases and J lost 1, with 12 bases in between. Germline V lookup: CDR1 MNHEY, CDR2 SMNVEV (reference sequence). Here the CDR3 reads CASSPAGGNTEAFF. CDR3 coding DNA: TGTGCCAGCAGCCCCGCCGGGGGGAACACTGAAGCTTTCTTT.

The genes are TRBV5-8 and TRBJ2-3; tentatively, D is TRBD2 (6 bases). CDR3 length: 16 residues. Trimming stripped 2 bases from V and 4 bases from J, with 17 bases between. CDR1 is SGHTS and CDR2 is YDEGEE in the germline V gene. The CDR3 DNA follows: TGTGCCAGCAGCTTCATTTTCGGGGGTGGCGCAGATACGCAGTATTTT. It is translated as CASSFIFGGGADTQYF.

J is TRBJ1-1 and V is TRBV6-6; possibly TRBD1 for D (6 bases). Germline V gene sequence: CDR1 MNHNY, CDR2 SVGAGI (reference sequence). CDR3 size: 14 residues. V lost 3 bases to trimming and J lost 4 bases, with 12 bases between them. The CDR3 is CASSYGQPSTEAFF. CDR3 DNA sequence: TGTGCCAGCAGTTATGGACAGCCGAGCACTGAAGCTTTCTTT.

This rearrangement joins TRBV21-1 to TRBJ2-7. TRBV21-1 counts as a pseudogene. The CDR3 contains 17 residues. CDR3 residues: CASSKRGQGGGTYEQYF. CDR3 bases: TGTGCCAGCAGCAAACGGGGGCAGGGAGGGGGCACCTACGAGCAGTACTTC.

The genes are TRBV5-6 and TRBJ2-7; 8 bases match TRBD2. V was pared by 4 bases and J by 5 bases, with 8 bases of the junction left unmatched. Germline assignment: CDR1 SGHDT and CDR2 YYEEEE. This CDR3 spans 14 amino acids. This chain's CDR3 is CASSPRGSGDEQYF. CDR3 in DNA: TGTGCCAGCAGCCCTCGGGGTAGCGGGGACGAGCAGTACTTC.

This chain joins TRBV19 and TRBJ2-5, with TRBD1 identical over 7 bases. V shed 4 bases and J 2 bases; nucleotides not matched to a gene: 4. This CDR3 has 14 residues. Germline CDR1 and CDR2: LNHDA and SQIVND (reference sequence). The CDR3 reads CASSSGQEQETQYF. In DNA form, the CDR3 reads TGTGCCAGTAGTAGCGGACAGGAACAAGAGACCCAGTACTTC.

In this sample, this clone turned up many times. The chain combines TRBV27 with TRBJ2-1; 7 nucleotides line up with TRBD2. The CDR3 extends over 16 amino acids. V was pared by 3 bases and J by 4 bases, with 9 bases of the junction left unmatched. Germline values: CDR1 MNHEY, CDR2 SMNVEV (reference sequence). The CDR3 DNA reads as TGTGCCAGCAGTTTCTCATGGGGAGGGCCTTACAATGAGCAGTTCTTC. Protein: CASSFSWGGPYNEQFF.

The chain uses TRBV7-8 and TRBJ1-2; D is perhaps TRBD1 (6 bases). V was trimmed by 5 bases and J by 7 bases, leaving 26 bases between them. The germline CDR1 and CDR2 sequences are SGHVS and FQNEAQ. The CDR3 is made up of 17 amino acids. This chain's CDR3 is CASSPRIPGTRGFGYTF. The CDR3 DNA reads as TGTGCCAGCAGCCCCCGGATTCCGGGGACACGAGGTTTTGGCTACACCTTC.

This rearrangement joins TRBV27 to TRBJ1-2; D remains unclear. This CDR3 has 14 amino acids. The ends were cut back, 6 bases at V and 0 bases at J, with 11 bases in the middle. Germline V gene data show CDR1 as MNHEY and CDR2 as SMNVEV (reference sequence). In DNA, the CDR3 is TGTGCCAGCAGCCCGACACGAGCTAACTATGGCTACACCTTC. It yields the protein CASSPTRANYGYTF.

The gene calls are TRBV19 and TRBJ1-5, with no clear D. The CDR3 is 13 amino acids. V was clipped by 2 bases and J by 6 bases, with 8 bases between them. CDR1 and CDR2 from the germline V gene are LNHDA and SQIVND (reference sequence). For the CDR3, the DNA is TGTGCCAGTAGTATACCTTCGGTTCAGCCCCAGCATTTT. It encodes CASSIPSVQPQHF.

The chain couples TRBV19 to TRBJ1-1; no firm D call. Deletions cut 6 bases from V and 5 bases from J, with 10 bases between. The CDR3 is 12 residues long. From germline, CDR1 is LNHDA and CDR2 SQIVND (reference sequence). This chain's CDR3 is CASSIQGTEAFF. The CDR3 bases are TGTGCCAGTAGCATACAAGGGACTGAAGCTTTCTTT.

The V and J genes are TRBV5-1 and TRBJ1-2; 7 nucleotides align to TRBD1. Germline V gene data show CDR1 as SGHRS and CDR2 as YFSETQ. Trimming removed 3 bases from V and 6 bases from J; junction bases left unmatched: 5. The CDR3 has 13 amino acids. CDR3 in amino acids: CASSWDSSDGYTF. CDR3 nucleotide sequence: TGCGCCAGCAGCTGGGACAGCTCGGATGGCTACACCTTC.

This clone was seen a few times. The V and J genes are TRBV9 and TRBJ2-7; D ambiguous. The CDR3 is 16 amino acids. The germline gives CDR1 SGDLS, CDR2 YYNGEE. V dropped 4 bases and J dropped 3 bases, with 20 bases sitting between them. CDR3 protein: CASSPSGIKGFYEQYF. DNA of the CDR3: TGTGCCAGCAGCCCTTCAGGTATTAAGGGTTTCTACGAGCAGTACTTC.

The gene calls are TRBV10-3 and TRBJ2-1, with TRBD2 identical over 9 bases. CDR3 size: 13 residues. V was pared by 0 bases and J by 10 bases, with 1 base of the junction left unmatched. CDR1 is ENHRY, CDR2 SYGVKD, per germline. The CDR3 is CAISESLAGEQFF. The CDR3 nucleotides are TGTGCCATCAGTGAGTCCCTAGCGGGGGAGCAGTTCTTC.

This chain joins TRBV14 and TRBJ1-4, with D perhaps TRBD1 (6 bases). Between the trimmed V and J ends, which lost 8 bases and 7 bases, there was a span of 17 bases. The CDR3 runs to 14 residues. Germline assignment: CDR1 SGHDN and CDR2 FVKESK. CDR3 nucleotides: TGTGCCAGCTCTTGGACAGCGCGGAGTGAAAAACTGTTTTTT. This encodes CASSWTARSEKLFF.

V usage is TRBV5-6 and J usage is TRBJ1-5; no reliable D call. Germline CDR1 SGHDT, CDR2 YYEEEE. The CDR3 totals 14 residues. V lost 3 bases, J lost 6 bases, and 13 bases lay in between. The DNA for the CDR3 is TGTGCCAGCAGCTCCTACCGCGGAATTCAGCCCCAGCATTTT. This encodes CASSSYRGIQPQHF.

The chain is built from TRBV4-1 and TRBJ2-3; TRBD2 matches at 11 bases. The CDR3 totals 15 residues. Germline V lookup: CDR1 MGHRA, CDR2 YSYEKL. J was trimmed by 3 bases and V by 4 bases; bases with no gene match: 3. The CDR3 DNA sequence: TGCGCCAGCAGCCTCGGGACTAGCGGAACAGATACGCAGTATTTT. Translated: CASSLGTSGTDTQYF.

This clone was observed once. J is TRBJ2-2 and V is TRBV27; D is unclear. This CDR3 spans 13 amino acids. Per the germline V gene, CDR1 is MNHEY and CDR2 is SMNVEV (reference sequence). The V end was cut by 2 bases, the J end by 5 bases, with 6 bases between. DNA of the CDR3: TGTGCCAGCAGTTTAGTCGAAACCGGGGAGCTGTTTTTT. It encodes CASSLVETGELFF.

The rearrangement joins TRBV5-5 to TRBJ2-7; 7 positions match TRBD1. This CDR3 spans 15 amino acids. The ends lost 2 bases at V and 3 bases at J; junction bases unmatched: 8. Germline lookup yields CDR1 SGHKS and CDR2 YYEKEE (reference sequence). The CDR3 sequence is CASSFGRQGDYEQYF. For the CDR3, the DNA is TGTGCCAGCAGCTTTGGAAGACAGGGAGACTACGAGCAGTACTTC.

This clone was seen once. The genes are TRBV20-1 and TRBJ1-2; D may be TRBD1 (5 bases). Germline CDR1 reads DFQATT; CDR2 reads SNEGSKA (reference sequence). Trimming took off 6 bases at V and 8 bases at J, with 10 bases between the two ends. The CDR3 loop spans 10 amino acids. The CDR3 DNA reads as TGCAGTGCAACCCCAGGGGGCTACACCTTC. Its protein is CSATPGGYTF.

This clone showed up just once. Other DNA sequences in the sample encode the same CDR3. CDR3 protein: CASSLGLAGTGELFF. CDR3 coding DNA: TGTGCCAGCAGCTTGGGACTAGCGGGAACCGGGGAGCTGTTTTTT. The genes are TRBV5-6 and TRBJ2-2; 11 bases line up with TRBD2. Germline V gene lookup returns CDR1 SGHDT and CDR2 YYEEEE. This CDR3 has 15 amino acids. Germline trimming cut 0 bases from V and 5 bases from J; bases unmatched to any gene: 0. Based on the CDR3 plus reference TRBV5-6 and TRBJ2-2, the full variable domain is DAGVTQSPTHLIKTRGQQVTLRCSPKSGHDTVSWYQQALGQGPQFIFQYYEEEERQRGNFPDRFSGHQFPNYSSELNVNALLLGDSALYLCASSLGLAGTGELFFGEGSRLTVL.

This clone was seen more than once but under ten times. The chain recombines TRBV4-1 with TRBJ1-5; D is uncertain. CDR1 and CDR2 (germline): MGHRA, YSYEKL. This CDR3 region has 14 residues. Trimming took off 2 bases at V and 3 bases at J, with 8 bases between the two ends. The CDR3: CASSQNSYNQPQHF. The CDR3 DNA reads as TGCGCCAGCAGCCAAAACAGCTACAATCAGCCCCAGCATTTT.

This sequence joins TRBV4-1 and TRBJ1-1; D is unclear. V gave up 5 bases and J gave up 0 bases, with 7 bases separating them. Germline-derived CDR1 and CDR2 are MGHRA and YSYEKL. This CDR3 is built from 13 residues. The CDR3: CASSDTLNTEAFF. The CDR3 DNA reads as TGCGCCAGCAGCGACACCCTGAACACTGAAGCTTTCTTT.

The chain joins TRBV2 to TRBJ2-7; D tentatively fits TRBD1 or TRBD2 (7 bases each). The CDR3 runs 15 residues. V lost 2 bases and J 4 bases, leaving 15 bases between the germline ends. Germline lookup yields CDR1 SNHLY and CDR2 FYNNEI. The CDR3 DNA is TGTGCCAGCAGTGAACGCCTCAGGGGGGGGTACGAGCAGTACTTC. Encoded protein: CASSERLRGGYEQYF.

The sample holds a few counts of this clone. The rearrangement uses TRBV9 and TRBJ2-1; D unclear. This CDR3 comprises 12 residues. The V end was cut by 3 bases, the J end by 5 bases, with 6 bases between. Germline assignment: CDR1 SGDLS and CDR2 YYNGEE. The CDR3 is CASSGLNNEQFF. CDR3 DNA sequence: TGTGCCAGCAGCGGGCTAAACAATGAGCAGTTCTTC.

The J gene is TRBJ1-5, the V gene TRBV4-1; D is possibly TRBD1 (5 bases). Germline assignment: CDR1 MGHRA and CDR2 YSYEKL. V lost 0 bases and J lost 6, with 12 bases in between. The CDR3 is 15 residues long. CDR3 in amino acids: CASSQDGVGGQPQHF. Here the CDR3 DNA reads TGCGCCAGCAGCCAAGATGGGGTCGGGGGTCAGCCCCAGCATTTT.

This chain joins TRBV2 and TRBJ2-7, with TRBD1 matching over 7 bases. CDR3 size: 14 residues. Germline CDR1 and CDR2: SNHLY and FYNNEI. The junction had 10 bases not matched to a gene; V was cut back by 4 bases and J by 7 bases. In nucleotides, the CDR3 is TGTGCCAGCAGTGGCCAGGGGGACCCTTCAGAGCAGTACTTC. Translated, it gives CASSGQGDPSEQYF.